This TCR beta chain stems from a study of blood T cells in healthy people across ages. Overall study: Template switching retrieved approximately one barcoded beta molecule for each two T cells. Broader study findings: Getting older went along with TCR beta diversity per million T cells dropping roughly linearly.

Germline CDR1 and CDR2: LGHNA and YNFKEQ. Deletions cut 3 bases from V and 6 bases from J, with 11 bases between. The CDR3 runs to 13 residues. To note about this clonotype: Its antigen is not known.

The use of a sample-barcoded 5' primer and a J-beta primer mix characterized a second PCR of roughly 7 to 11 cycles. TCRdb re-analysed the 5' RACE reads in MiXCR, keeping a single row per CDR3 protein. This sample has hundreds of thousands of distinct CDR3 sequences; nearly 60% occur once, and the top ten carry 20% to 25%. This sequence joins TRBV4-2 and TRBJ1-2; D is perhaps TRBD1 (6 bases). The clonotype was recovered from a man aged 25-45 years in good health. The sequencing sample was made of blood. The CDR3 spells CASSQYRVNGYTF. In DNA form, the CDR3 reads TGTGCCAGCAGCCAGTACAGGGTTAATGGCTACACCTTC.